The clone carrying this T cell receptor (beta chain) has just one count. This record belongs to a study of blood T cell repertoires in COVID-19. Study summary: The United States, Italy and Spain supplied acute and convalescent COVID-19 samples.

TCRdb's table, derived via immunoSEQ multiplex PCR, lists solely in-frame clones and lacks some. The profile shows fewer than 200,000 clones, around 85% of them singletons. Germline CDR1 is SGHTA and CDR2 is FQGNSA. J was trimmed by 2 bases and V by 4 bases; bases with no gene match: 5. This CDR3 comprises 15 residues. The chain uses TRBV7-2 and TRBJ1-3; 7 bases map to TRBD1. The specimen sequenced was peripheral blood. The TCR was taken from a man aged 55 to 69 who had recovered from COVID-19. The CDR3 coding sequence is TGTGCCAGCAGCTCCTCCGGGACAGCTGGAAACACCATATATTTT. Amino acid sequence: CASSSSGTAGNTIYF.